Shown below are 25 T cell receptor beta chains from a single sample sequenced in a study of cytomegalovirus exposure and HLA in healthy donors. The PCR was carried out with 60 Vbeta primers and 13 Jbeta primers. TCRdb's table, derived via immunoSEQ multiplex PCR, lists solely in-frame clones and lacks some. This sample carries under 130,000 clones, over 70% of them seen once, and the ten largest clones take approximately 8.6%. Sequenced material: PBMCs. The source of these receptors is a woman in her thirties or forties in good health and CMV-seropositive.

V gene TRBV28 combines with J gene TRBJ1-5; D is unclear. Germline CDR1 MDHEN, CDR2 SYDVKM. V was pared by 6 bases and J by 1 base, with 13 bases between. This CDR3 contains 15 residues. This CDR3 reads CASSPTTVSNQPQHF. The DNA of the CDR3 is TGTGCCAGCAGCCCTACTACTGTGAGCAATCAGCCCCAGCATTTT.

This CDR3 reads CASSSPSGRYYNEQFF. As DNA, the CDR3 is TGCGCCAGCAGCTCCCCTAGCGGGAGGTACTACAATGAGCAGTTCTTC. J is TRBJ2-1 and V is TRBV5-1; 11 nucleotides match TRBD2. The CDR3 runs 16 residues. The V gene's germline CDR1 is SGHRS and CDR2 YFSETQ. V trimming: 3 bases; J trimming: 3 bases; junction bases outside the gene matches: 5.

The V and J genes are TRBV18 and TRBJ1-2; TRBD1 aligns across 7 bases. The V segment lost 1 base and the J segment 4 bases; nucleotides outside the gene matches: 6. CDR1 KGHSH and CDR2 LQKENI come from the germline V gene. The CDR3 length is 15 residues. The CDR3 sequence: CASSPLNRDSYGYTF. The CDR3 DNA sequence: TGTGCCAGCTCACCACTTAACCGGGACAGCTATGGCTACACCTTC.

This chain joins TRBV2 and TRBJ2-7; D might be TRBD2 (5 bases). V shed 0 bases and J shed 2 bases, with 8 bases lying between them. Germline V CDR1 and CDR2: SNHLY, FYNNEI. The CDR3 is 14 amino acids. The CDR3 bases are TGTGCCAGCAGTGAAGCAAGCGGCGCCTACGAGCAGTACTTC. Its protein is CASSEASGAYEQYF.

This chain joins TRBV7-8 and TRBJ2-5, with D possibly being TRBD1 (5 bases). The CDR3 spans 14 residues. The V gene lost 2 bases and the J gene lost 2 bases, with 9 bases spanning the gap. Looked up from germline, CDR1 is SGHVS and CDR2 is FQNEAQ. The CDR3 spells CASSLTAGQETQYF. The CDR3 nucleotides are TGTGCCAGCAGCTTAACAGCAGGGCAAGAGACCCAGTACTTC.

The rearrangement joins TRBV15 to TRBJ2-1; D possibly corresponds to TRBD2 (6 bases). The CDR3 runs 15 residues. V lost 5 bases and J lost 15, with 26 bases in between. Germline CDR1 reads LNHNV; CDR2 reads YYDKDF (reference sequence). CDR3 nucleotides: TGTGCCACCAGCCTGCTCCGGGCCGGGCGGGGCACCATGTTCTTC. Translated: CATSLLRAGRGTMFF.

This sequence joins TRBV27 and TRBJ1-5; 7 nucleotides align to TRBD1. The CDR3 consists of 16 residues. The V gene end was trimmed by 6 bases and the J gene end by 1 base; junction bases not matched to a gene: 9. CDR1 is MNHEY, CDR2 SMNVEV, per germline (reference sequence). CDR3 protein: CASSPLGGLSNQPQHF. The CDR3, as DNA: TGTGCCAGCAGCCCTTTAGGGGGCTTGAGCAATCAGCCCCAGCATTTT.

The chain combines TRBV7-8 with TRBJ1-1; D remains ambiguous. CDR1 and CDR2 from the germline V gene are SGHVS and FQNEAQ. The CDR3 has 12 amino acids. Trimming cost V 5 bases and J 5 bases, with 9 bases left between them. The CDR3 DNA reads as TGTGCCAGCAGCCCCACGGGGACTGAAGCTTTCTTT. Translation: CASSPTGTEAFF.

This chain joins TRBV19 and TRBJ2-7; 7 nucleotides agree with TRBD1. CDR3 length equals 14 residues. The V and J ends lost 6 bases and 0 bases, in that order; junction bases with no gene match: 5. The germline V gene has CDR1 LNHDA and CDR2 SQIVND (reference sequence). In DNA, the CDR3 is TGTGCCAGTAGCTTGACAGGGAGCTCCTACGAGCAGTACTTC. Residues: CASSLTGSSYEQYF.

This clone was counted a single time. The chain uses TRBV27 and TRBJ1-6; no clear D gene. CDR1 MNHEY and CDR2 SMNVEV come from the germline V gene (reference sequence). CDR3 length: 15 amino acids. The ends were cut back, 4 bases at V and 6 bases at J, with 13 bases in the middle. The CDR3 is CASSSAGEANSPLHF. The CDR3 DNA follows: TGTGCCAGCAGTTCCGCCGGGGAGGCTAATTCACCCCTCCACTTT.

The V gene is TRBV18, the J gene TRBJ2-1, with D perhaps TRBD2 (6 bases). Germline lookup yields CDR1 KGHSH and CDR2 LQKENI. The CDR3 is made up of 17 amino acids. Trimming took 3 bases from V and 0 from J, leaving 15 bases between them. Here the CDR3 reads CASSPQGLVDSYNEQFF. The DNA of the CDR3 is TGTGCCAGCTCACCCCAGGGACTCGTAGACTCCTACAATGAGCAGTTCTTC. The full variable domain, with the rest looked up from reference TRBV18 and TRBJ2-1, is NAGVMQNPRHLVRRRGQEARLRCSPMKGHSHVYWYRQLPEEGLKFMVYLQKENIIDESGMPKERFSAEFPKEGPSILRIQQVVRGDSAAYFCASSPQGLVDSYNEQFFGPGTRLTVL.

The CDR3 DNA reads as TGCGCCAGCAGTGTTCAGGGGGGAAACACCATATATTTT. Protein sequence: CASSVQGGNTIYF. The chain has TRBV10-2 and TRBJ1-3, with TRBD1 as a possible D gene (6 bases). CDR3 length equals 13 residues. Trimming took off 4 bases at V and 4 bases at J, with 8 bases between the two ends. Germline V gene lookup returns CDR1 WSHSY and CDR2 SAAADI.

CDR3 sequence: CASSIKTGAYEQYF. The CDR3, as DNA: TGTGCCAGCAGTATTAAGACAGGGGCCTACGAGCAGTACTTC. The J gene is TRBJ2-7, the V gene TRBV6-1; 8 bases agree with TRBD1. The CDR3 consists of 14 residues. Germline-derived CDR1 and CDR2 are MNHNS and SASEGT. J was trimmed by 2 bases and V by 5 bases; bases with no gene match: 5.

This chain uses TRBV28 with TRBJ1-1; D uncertain. CDR1 and CDR2 (germline): MDHEN, SYDVKM. Deletions cut 6 bases from V and 8 bases from J, with 10 bases between. The CDR3 loop spans 11 amino acids. As DNA, the CDR3 is TGTGCCAGCAGGCACCGGTCCGAAGCTTTCTTT. It specifies CASRHRSEAFF.

V usage is TRBV9 and J usage is TRBJ2-5; 12 nucleotides align to TRBD1. The trim removed 3 bases at V and 4 bases at J, leaving 4 bases unmatched. The CDR3 consists of 15 residues. Germline V gives CDR1 SGDLS, CDR2 YYNGEE. Here the CDR3 reads CASSGRGQGAETQYF. The CDR3 DNA sequence: TGTGCCAGCAGCGGTAGGGGACAGGGGGCAGAGACCCAGTACTTC. The full variable domain, its missing parts supplied by reference TRBV9 and TRBJ2-5, is DSGVTQTPKHLITATGQRVTLRCSPRSGDLSVYWYQQSLDQGLQFLIQYYNGEERAKGNILERFSAQQFPDLHSELNLSSLELGDSALYFCASSGRGQGAETQYFGPGTRLLVL.

The V gene is TRBV23-1, the J gene TRBJ2-4, with D unclear. TRBV23-1 is reported as an ORF; its role is uncertain. Trimming stripped 7 bases from V and 0 bases from J, with 10 bases between. The CDR3 is 14 amino acids. The CDR3 DNA reads TGCGCCAGCACCCAGGTTCTAGCCAAAAACATTCAGTACTTC. Translated: CASTQVLAKNIQYF.

The chain has TRBV13 and TRBJ2-3, with 10 nucleotides matching TRBD2. CDR1 is PRHDT, CDR2 FYEKMQ, per germline (reference sequence). The CDR3 consists of 16 residues. After removal of 5 bases from V and 2 bases from J, the junction contained 7 bases not matched to a gene. For the CDR3, the DNA is TGTGCCAGCAGCATAAGACTAGCGGGTGTCACAGATACGCAGTATTTT. Amino acid sequence: CASSIRLAGVTDTQYF. The variable domain in full, completed from reference TRBV13 and TRBJ2-3, reads AAGVIQSPRHLIKEKRETATLKCYPIPRHDTVYWYQQGPGQDPQFLISFYEKMQSDKGSIPDRFSAQQFSDYHSELNMSSLELGDSALYFCASSIRLAGVTDTQYFGPGTRLTVL.

The chain carries TRBV2 and TRBJ2-7; D may be TRBD2 (6 bases). The CDR3 has 16 amino acids. Deletions cut 4 bases from V and 2 bases from J, with 18 bases between. CDR1 SNHLY and CDR2 FYNNEI come from the germline V gene. In DNA form, the CDR3 reads TGTGCCAGCAGTGCATCTGGGGTTCTAGCGACCTACGAGCAGTACTTC. This encodes CASSASGVLATYEQYF.

The rearrangement joins TRBV5-4 to TRBJ2-2, with a weak D call TRBD1 (5 bases). Trimming pared 3 bases from V and 3 bases from J, leaving 9 bases between. From germline, CDR1 is SGHNT and CDR2 YYREEE (reference sequence). This CDR3 region has 14 residues. The CDR3 here is CASSSDSYTGELFF. DNA for the CDR3: TGTGCCAGCAGCTCAGACAGCTACACCGGGGAGCTGTTTTTT.

V gene TRBV13 combines with J gene TRBJ1-1; the match to TRBD1 covers 9 bases. J lost 5 bases, V lost 2 bases, and 9 bases had no gene match. Germline V CDR1 and CDR2: PRHDT, FYEKMQ (reference sequence). The CDR3 covers 16 residues. CDR3 loop: CASSLKTGGSRTEAFF. DNA of the CDR3: TGTGCCAGCAGCTTAAAGACAGGGGGAAGCAGGACTGAAGCTTTCTTT.

The genes are TRBV10-3 and TRBJ2-3; D might be TRBD2 (6 bases). The CDR3 has 15 amino acids. V lost 6 bases to trimming and J lost 2 bases, with 15 bases between them. Germline V CDR1 and CDR2: ENHRY, SYGVKD. The CDR3 DNA is TGTGCCATCAGCCCCCGGCGGGACCTCACAGATACGCAGTATTTT. Amino acids: CAISPRRDLTDTQYF.

This clone was found a few times. The V call is TRBV7-8, the J call TRBJ2-5; weak D call: TRBD2 (5 bases). The CDR3 contains 15 residues. Germline V gene data show CDR1 as SGHVS and CDR2 as FQNEAQ. With 1 base removed from V and 0 bases from J, the gap between germline ends came to 9 bases. The CDR3 DNA reads TGTGCCAGCAGCTTAGTCATCGGGGACCAAGAGACCCAGTACTTC. Protein: CASSLVIGDQETQYF.

Concerning this clone itself: A read error may produce the germline difference seen at one junction end. The chain links TRBV7-8 to TRBJ2-5; 8 bases align to TRBD2. Per germline, CDR1 SGHVS and CDR2 FQNEAQ. The CDR3 is 17 amino acids. This CDR3 reads CASSLARSGDRQEAQYF. The CDR3 nucleotides read TGTGCCAGCAGCTTAGCGCGTAGCGGGGACCGCCAAGAGGCCCAGTACTTC.

The rearrangement links TRBV10-3 to TRBJ1-2; TRBD1 is a possible D gene (6 bases). CDR3 length: 13 amino acids. Trimming took off 9 bases at V and 4 bases at J, with 15 bases between the two ends. The V gene's germline CDR1 is ENHRY and CDR2 SYGVKD. CDR3 DNA sequence: TGTGCCATGCCCCGGGGGGGCGTCTATGGCTACACCTTC. Its protein product is CAMPRGGVYGYTF.

The V gene is TRBV5-1, the J gene TRBJ1-1; 7 bases line up with TRBD1. The CDR3 contains 16 residues. Looked up from germline, CDR1 is SGHRS and CDR2 is YFSETQ. V was pared by 2 bases and J by 4 bases, with 11 bases of the junction left unmatched. CDR3 in amino acids: CASSFPDRAGFTEAFF. As DNA, the CDR3 is TGCGCCAGCAGCTTTCCCGACAGGGCGGGATTCACTGAAGCTTTCTTT.